These 26 T cell receptor gamma chains were sequenced from one sample in a study of gamma delta lymphoproliferative disorders and STAT genes. The receptor sequences were amplified from genomic DNA of peripheral blood mononuclear cells. TCRdb re-called clones from the multiplex PCR reads via CATT. The profile shows a few thousand gamma-chain clones, roughly 8.2% of them singletons. The sequenced sample consisted of blood. These receptors all come from a human donor in good health.

On this clone: The junction does not match germline at one end; this may be a read error. This sequence joins TRGV2 and TRGJ1 or TRGJ2. The J gene, absent from TCRdb, was called here by matching the DNA to germline. The length of the CDR3 is 14 residues. The germline V gene encodes CDR1 EGSNGY and CDR2 YDSYNSKV. This chain's CDR3 is CAAWDGRKHYKKLF. In DNA, the CDR3 is TGTGCCGCCTGGGACGGGCGGAAACATTATAAGAAACTCTTT.

By proportion, this clone is medium-sized. This CDR3 reads CALCNTNKKLF. Written as DNA, the CDR3 is TGTGCCTTGTGCAACACCAATAAGAAACTCTTT. The chain couples TRGV9 to TRGJ1 or TRGJ2. TCRdb is silent on the J gene; assignment here came from matching the DNA to germline. V shed 7 bases, J shed 8 bases, and the junction held 8 bases outside the gene matches. The CDR3 runs 11 residues. Germline CDR1 GITISATS, CDR2 ISYDGTV (reference sequence).

Comments on this clone: The DNA is left out, because the CDR3 cannot be placed on it with certainty; the CDR3 is given as TCRdb lists it. The J segment was not called; the V segment is TRGV11. Being an ORF, TRGV11 has a function that is uncertain. The CDR3 has 16 amino acids, counting both end residues. Here the CDR3 reads CTTVPAGLGDYYKKLF.

By sample share, this clone is medium-sized. The chain employs TRGV8 and TRGJ1 or TRGJ2. The J gene comes from matching the DNA to germline here; TCRdb lacks it. The J segment lost 7 bases and the V segment lost 0 bases, leaving 6 bases of the junction unmatched. CDR1 and CDR2 (germline): VENAVY, YDSYNSRV. The CDR3 is 13 amino acids. The CDR3: CATWDRPQYKKLF. The DNA of the CDR3 is TGTGCCACCTGGGATAGGCCGCAATATAAGAAACTCTTT.

This clone is labeled as medium-sized (0.01 to 0.1%). The chain has TRGV3 and TRGJP1. In the absence of a J gene in TCRdb, the DNA was matched to germline to assign it here. Trimming at V came to 0 bases and at J to 4 bases, leaving 8 bases not matched to a gene. CDR3 size: 16 residues. Germline V gene lookup returns CDR1 VTNTFY and CDR2 YDVSTARD (reference sequence). DNA of the CDR3: TGTGCCACCTGGGACAGGCCGCCGGTCACTGGTTGGTTCAAGATATTT. Its protein is CATWDRPPVTGWFKIF.

This clone ranks as medium-sized. The rearrangement links TRGV4 to TRGJ1 or TRGJ2. The J gene is absent in TCRdb and was assigned here via DNA matching to germline. V shed 2 bases and J 5 bases; nucleotides not matched to a gene: 6. CDR3 size: 13 residues. Germline CDR1 EGSTGY, CDR2 YDSYTSSV. The CDR3 coding sequence is TGTGCCACCTGGGATGACCAAGATTATAAGAAACTCTTT. This encodes CATWDDQDYKKLF.

This clone is medium-sized by share. The V call is TRGV2, the J call TRGJP1. No J segment appears in TCRdb, so it was assigned here by matching the sequence to germline. The CDR3 runs to 13 residues. The germline gives CDR1 EGSNGY, CDR2 YDSYNSKV. J lost 10 bases, V lost 1 base, and 6 bases had no gene match. The CDR3 spells CATWDGDPWFKIF. CDR3 sequence (DNA): TGTGCCACCTGGGACGGCGATCCTTGGTTCAAGATATTT.

In its sample, this clone is large (0.1 to 1%). Within the sample, other DNA sequences also encode this same CDR3. The rearrangement links TRGV3 to TRGJ1 or TRGJ2. Germline matching of the DNA provided the J gene here, since TCRdb leaves it blank. With V trimmed by 0 bases and J by 5 bases, 4 bases remained unmatched. CDR1 and CDR2 from the germline V gene are VTNTFY and YDVSTARD (reference sequence). CDR3 length: 13 residues. For the CDR3, the DNA is TGTGCCACCTGGGACAGGCCGGATTATAAGAAACTCTTT. Protein: CATWDRPDYKKLF.

This clone is labeled as medium-sized. The chain has TRGV9 and TRGJ1 or TRGJ2. TCRdb leaves out the J gene; it was filled in here by matching the DNA to germline. The V gene's germline CDR1 is GITISATS and CDR2 ISYDGTV (reference sequence). The CDR3 spans 12 residues. J was trimmed by 9 bases and V by 0 bases; bases with no gene match: 5. This chain's CDR3 is CALWEVQGKKLF. DNA of the CDR3: TGTGCCTTGTGGGAGGTGCAGGGTAAGAAACTCTTT.

By sample fraction, this clone is medium-sized. Other nucleotide sequences in the sample specify the same CDR3. The chain combines TRGV9 with TRGJ1 or TRGJ2. The J gene comes from matching the DNA to germline here; TCRdb lacks it. V shed 0 bases, J shed 2 bases, and the junction held 4 bases outside the gene matches. CDR1 is GITISATS, CDR2 ISYDGTV, per germline (reference sequence). CDR3 length equals 14 residues. The CDR3 loop reads CALWEVPHYYKKLF. The CDR3 region has the DNA TGTGCCTTGTGGGAGGTGCCCCATTATTATAAGAAACTCTTT.

By share, this clone ranks as medium-sized. The same CDR3 can be traced to other DNA sequences in this sample. CDR3 sequence: CATWDGPGDWIKTF. The CDR3 DNA sequence: TGTGCCACCTGGGACGGGCCTGGGGATTGGATCAAGACGTTT. The chain combines TRGV2 with TRGJP2. TCRdb leaves out the J gene; it was filled in here by matching the DNA to germline. Trimming removed 0 bases from V and 8 bases from J; junction bases left unmatched: 6. Germline-derived CDR1 and CDR2 are EGSNGY and YDSYNSKV. This CDR3 comprises 14 residues.

In this sample, this clone is medium-sized. The rearrangement joins TRGV10 to TRGJ1 or TRGJ2. Here the J gene came from matching the DNA to germline, since TCRdb omits it. TRGV10 is known as an ORF, though its function is uncertain. CDR3 length equals 12 residues. J lost 4 bases, V lost 8 bases, and 6 bases had no gene match. The CDR3 DNA is TGTGCTGCGTGGGATCACTATTATAAGAAACTCTTT. This sequence encodes CAAWDHYYKKLF.

This clone was seen ten or more times. The chain uses TRGV8 and TRGJ1 or TRGJ2. TCRdb records no J gene; here it was assigned by comparing the DNA to germline. The germline gives CDR1 VENAVY, CDR2 YDSYNSRV. CDR3 size: 12 residues. Unmatched junction bases numbered 5, after V lost 7 bases and J lost 2 bases. The CDR3 DNA reads TGTGCCACCTGCTCTTATTATTATAAGAAACTCTTT. Residues: CATCSYYYKKLF.

This clone is labeled medium-sized. V and J are TRGV10 and TRGJP1. The J gene, not given by TCRdb, was assigned here from a germline match of the nucleotide sequence. Being an ORF, TRGV10 has a function that is uncertain. Losses at the gene ends were 8 bases for V and 10 bases for J; bases not matched to a gene: 8. CDR3 length: 12 amino acids. CDR3 amino acids: CAAWDYDWFKIF. CDR3 nucleotides: TGTGCTGCGTGGGATTATGATTGGTTCAAGATATTT.

This chain uses TRGV5 with TRGJP1. The J gene was not available in TCRdb and was assigned here by matching the DNA to germline segments. CDR3 length: 11 residues. Unmatched junction bases numbered 2, after V lost 5 bases and J lost 8 bases. Germline V gene sequence: CDR1 VINAFY, CDR2 YDVSNSKD. CDR3 loop: CATWVGWFKIF. Written as DNA, the CDR3 is TGTGCCACCTGGGTAGGTTGGTTCAAGATATTT.

This clone is medium-sized in the sample. The rearrangement links TRGV10 to TRGJ1 or TRGJ2. As TCRdb names no J gene, one was assigned here on the basis of a DNA match to germline. TRGV10 is an open reading frame, and its role is uncertain. The V gene end was trimmed by 8 bases and the J gene end by 0 bases; junction bases not matched to a gene: 14. This CDR3 has 16 residues. The CDR3 region has the DNA TGTGCTGCGTGGGATTCCGACCGTTGGAATTATTATAAGAAACTCTTT. Translation gives CAAWDSDRWNYYKKLF.

This clone is labeled as medium-sized (0.01 to 0.1%). J is TRGJ1 or TRGJ2 and V is TRGV4. TCRdb leaves out the J gene; it was filled in here by matching the DNA to germline. CDR3 size: 13 residues. Germline CDR1 is EGSTGY and CDR2 is YDSYTSSV. The V and J ends lost 3 bases and 10 bases, in that order; junction bases with no gene match: 12. The CDR3 reads CATWDPTRGKKLF. The CDR3 DNA sequence: TGTGCCACCTGGGATCCTACGAGGGGAAAGAAACTCTTT.

For this clone: No DNA is shown, since the ends of the CDR3 on it are uncertain; the CDR3 is the one TCRdb lists. The V gene call reads TRGV10; no J gene was called. Being an ORF, TRGV10 has a function that is uncertain. The CDR3 comprises 26 residues, both ends counted. CDR3 sequence: CAASLLHWLVQDICRRDKAHSNFKTF.

By share, this clone counts as medium-sized. The rearrangement joins TRGV8 to TRGJ1 or TRGJ2. TCRdb records no J gene; here it was assigned by comparing the DNA to germline. The germline V gene encodes CDR1 VENAVY and CDR2 YDSYNSRV. This CDR3 contains 15 residues. Losses at the gene ends were 1 base for V and 10 bases for J; bases not matched to a gene: 16. The CDR3 bases are TGTGCCACCTGGGATAGCGCTCGTCCGACACGAAAGAAACTCTTT. Protein: CATWDSARPTRKKLF.

The table lists this clone with many counts. The chain couples TRGV1 to TRGJ1 or TRGJ2. The J gene comes from matching the DNA to germline here; TCRdb lacks it. TRGV1 is an ORF, and what it does is uncertain. With 6 bases clipped from V and 11 bases from J, the junction kept 10 bases outside the gene matches. The CDR3 runs to 11 residues. Here the CDR3 reads CATWKRWEKLF. The CDR3 DNA sequence: TGTGCCACCTGGAAAAGATGGGAGAAACTCTTT.

On this clone: Because the CDR3's place on the DNA is in doubt, the DNA is left out and the CDR3 is given as listed by TCRdb. The J gene has no call, while the V gene is TRGV4. Germline V gene sequence: CDR1 EGSTGY, CDR2 YDSYTSSV. The CDR3 is 17 amino acids long, termini counted. The CDR3 here is CATCPNGGNSLAVEQHF.

This clone was counted at least ten times. The protein recorded in TCRdb does not match the translated DNA at residue 6; the protein presented here comes from translating the DNA. The V call is TRGV2, the J call TRGJP2. TCRdb lists no J gene, so it was determined here by aligning the DNA to germline. The CDR3 is made up of 14 amino acids. The V and J ends lost 3 bases and 0 bases, in that order; junction bases with no gene match: 1. Germline CDR1 reads EGSNGY; CDR2 reads YDSYNSKV. The CDR3 reads CATWDYSSDWIKTF. CDR3 in DNA: TGTGCCACCTGGGACTATAGTAGTGATTGGATCAAGACGTTT.

This clone qualifies as medium-sized. Other DNA sequences from this sample encode an identical CDR3 as well. The chain recombines TRGV4 with TRGJ1 or TRGJ2. Since TCRdb gives no J gene, matching the DNA to germline was used here to assign it. V lost 0 bases, J lost 1 base, and 3 bases stayed unmatched. The length of the CDR3 is 14 residues. Germline V gene sequence: CDR1 EGSTGY, CDR2 YDSYTSSV. The DNA of the CDR3 is TGTGCCACCTGGGATGGGCCCAATTATTATAAGAAACTCTTT. Encoded protein: CATWDGPNYYKKLF.

By proportion, this clone is medium-sized. V usage is TRGV2 and J usage is TRGJP. TCRdb lists no J gene, so it was determined here by aligning the DNA to germline. The germline CDR1 and CDR2 sequences are EGSNGY and YDSYNSKV. J gave up 6 bases and V 0 bases, and 8 bases lay outside the gene matches. The CDR3 length is 18 residues. CDR3 residues: CATWDGPLRELGKKIKVF. The CDR3 coding sequence is TGTGCCACCTGGGACGGGCCCCTTCGAGAGTTGGGCAAAAAAATCAAGGTATTT.

This clone is medium-sized. The chain has TRGV2 and TRGJ1 or TRGJ2. The J gene was missing in TCRdb and was found by matching the end of the DNA to germline. CDR1 and CDR2 (germline): EGSNGY, YDSYNSKV. Germline trimming cut 2 bases from V and 5 bases from J; bases unmatched to any gene: 9. This CDR3 has 14 residues. CDR3 bases: TGTGCCACCTGGGACGCCCACGGGGATTATAAGAAACTCTTT. Encoded protein: CATWDAHGDYKKLF.

In its sample, this clone ranks as medium-sized. This rearrangement joins TRGV5 to TRGJ1 or TRGJ2. The J gene was missing in TCRdb and was found by matching the end of the DNA to germline. V lost 0 bases, J lost 2 bases, and 4 bases stayed unmatched. This CDR3 is 14 amino acids long. Germline V CDR1 and CDR2: VINAFY, YDVSNSKD. The DNA for the CDR3 is TGTGCCACCTGGGACAGGCCCCATTATTATAAGAAACTCTTT. Translating it yields CATWDRPHYYKKLF.